Listed below are T cell receptor beta chains from one sample, sequenced in a study of neurological immune-mediated disorders. TCRdb itself ran the 5' RACE reads through MiXCR, one entry per CDR3 protein. The sample records more than 25,000 distinct CDR3 sequences, around 17% being singletons. Sequences were obtained from CD4+ T cells from blood. These receptors were taken from a female donor with HTLV-1-associated myelopathy (HAM/TSP). Both conserved end residues are part of each CDR3. D genes are given only for firm matches. Size is omitted from some rows. Given values are once, few, many or a class for expanded clones.

abundance: .
v_gene: TRBV7-2
d_gene: .
j_gene: TRBJ2-3
CDR3nt: TGTGCCAGCAGCTTATGTGCCCTAGAGAGGCCCCAGTATTTT
CDR3aa: CASSLCALERPQYF

abundance: .
v_gene: TRBV5-1
d_gene: TRBD2
j_gene: TRBJ2-1
CDR3nt: TGCGCCAGCAGCCTGGGACTAGCGGGAGAGTTTGAGCAGTTCTTC
CDR3aa: CASSLGLAGEFEQFF

abundance: many
v_gene: TRBV7-2
d_gene: .
j_gene: TRBJ2-2
CDR3nt: TGTGCCAGCAGCTTAATGCTGGAAACCGGGGAGCTGTTTTTT
CDR3aa: CASSLMLETGELFF

abundance: .
v_gene: TRBV7-2
d_gene: .
j_gene: TRBJ2-3
CDR3nt: TGTGCCAGCAGCCCTTGGGGTAGCGGTAGGCCTGTAAGTAGCACAGATACGCAGTATTTT
CDR3aa: CASSPWGSGRPVSSTDTQYF

abundance: few
v_gene: TRBV20-1
d_gene: .
j_gene: TRBJ2-3
CDR3nt: TGCAGTGCTAGAGATCCGCGGAGCGGCACAGATACGCAGTATTTT
CDR3aa: CSARDPRSGTDTQYF

abundance: medium-sized
v_gene: TRBV7-6
d_gene: .
j_gene: TRBJ2-7
CDR3nt: TGTGCCAGCAGTGCGGGGAGCCAAACCTACGAGCAGTACTTC
CDR3aa: CASSAGSQTYEQYF

abundance: many
v_gene: TRBV18
d_gene: .
j_gene: TRBJ2-1
CDR3nt: TGTGCCAGCTCACCAAGGACTTCTAATGAGCAGTTCTTC
CDR3aa: CASSPRTSNEQFF

abundance: many
v_gene: TRBV29-1
d_gene: .
j_gene: TRBJ2-3
CDR3nt: TGCAGCGTTGTATTGAGGACAGGCACAGATACGCAGTATTTT
CDR3aa: CSVVLRTGTDTQYF

abundance: many
v_gene: TRBV19
d_gene: .
j_gene: TRBJ2-3
CDR3nt: TGTGCCAGTAGTCTCCTCCCACCAAGAGGGGGGAGCACAGATACGCAGTATTTT
CDR3aa: CASSLLPPRGGSTDTQYF

abundance: many
v_gene: TRBV7-2
d_gene: TRBD2
j_gene: TRBJ2-2
CDR3nt: TGTGCCAGCAGCTCCTCATTAGCGGGAGCCGGGGAGCTGTTTTTT
CDR3aa: CASSSSLAGAGELFF

abundance: many
v_gene: TRBV12-3/TRBV12-4
d_gene: TRBD1
j_gene: TRBJ1-1
CDR3nt: TGTGCCAGCAGCCCTGAGAGGGACAGTGCTGAAGCTTTCTTT
CDR3aa: CASSPERDSAEAFF

abundance: .
v_gene: TRBV20-1
d_gene: TRBD2
j_gene: TRBJ2-3
CDR3nt: TGCAGTGCTACCCCAGGACTAGCGGCTGCCGTTACGCAGTATTTT
CDR3aa: CSATPGLAAAVTQYF

abundance: many
v_gene: TRBV4-1
d_gene: .
j_gene: TRBJ2-7
CDR3nt: TGCGCCAGCCCCCGGTGGGTGGGTTCGGGCGAGCAGTACTTC
CDR3aa: CASPRWVGSGEQYF

abundance: many
v_gene: TRBV18
d_gene: TRBD1
j_gene: TRBJ2-3
CDR3nt: TGTGCCAGCTCAATTGGACAGGCGGGCAGAGATACGCAGTATTTT
CDR3aa: CASSIGQAGRDTQYF

abundance: many
v_gene: TRBV12-3/TRBV12-4
d_gene: .
j_gene: TRBJ1-2
CDR3nt: TGTGCCAGCAGTCAAGACGGAAACTATGGCTACACCTTC
CDR3aa: CASSQDGNYGYTF

abundance: many
v_gene: TRBV7-2
d_gene: TRBD2
j_gene: TRBJ2-1
CDR3nt: TGTGCCAGCAGCTTCGTCTTAGCGGGGGGAACGCAGTTCTTC
CDR3aa: CASSFVLAGGTQFF

abundance: .
v_gene: TRBV28
d_gene: TRBD1
j_gene: TRBJ1-1
CDR3nt: TGTGCCAGCAGTCAGGGGGTGTCCACTGAAGCTTTCTTT
CDR3aa: CASSQGVSTEAFF

abundance: medium-sized
v_gene: TRBV5-1
d_gene: TRBD2
j_gene: TRBJ2-1
CDR3nt: TGCGCCAGCAGCCAGCGGGGGGCGAGTGGCAATGAGCAGTTCTTC
CDR3aa: CASSQRGASGNEQFF

abundance: many
v_gene: TRBV6-5
d_gene: TRBD2
j_gene: TRBJ2-4
CDR3nt: TGTGCCAGCAAAACCTTAGCGGGGGGGTCCGGGAAAAACATTCAGTACTTC
CDR3aa: CASKTLAGGSGKNIQYF

abundance: many
v_gene: TRBV5-5
d_gene: .
j_gene: TRBJ1-1
CDR3nt: TGTGCCAGCAGCTTGCTGGGTGACATCCCCAACACTGAAGCTTTCTTT
CDR3aa: CASSLLGDIPNTEAFF

abundance: .
v_gene: TRBV10-2
d_gene: .
j_gene: TRBJ1-6
CDR3nt: TGCGACAGCAGTGAGCTCTCTTCACCCCTCCACTTT
CDR3aa: CDSSELSSPLHF

abundance: many
v_gene: TRBV6-5
d_gene: .
j_gene: TRBJ1-1
CDR3nt: TGTGCCAGCAGTTACGCAGGGAGGTATAGGACTGAAGCTTTCTTT
CDR3aa: CASSYAGRYRTEAFF

abundance: .
v_gene: TRBV15
d_gene: .
j_gene: TRBJ2-5
CDR3nt: TGTGCCACCAGCAGCACAGGGTTGAGTCGCGAGACCCAGTACTTC
CDR3aa: CATSSTGLSRETQYF

abundance: many
v_gene: TRBV7-2
d_gene: TRBD2
j_gene: TRBJ2-3
CDR3nt: TGTGCCAGCAGCTGGGAGGGCCAAGGGAGAGATACGCAGTATTTT
CDR3aa: CASSWEGQGRDTQYF

abundance: many
v_gene: TRBV15
d_gene: TRBD2
j_gene: TRBJ2-1
CDR3nt: TGTGCCACCAGCAGAGGCCCCGGGAGGGGCACCTCTCATGAGCAGTTCTTC
CDR3aa: CATSRGPGRGTSHEQFF

abundance: many
v_gene: TRBV28
d_gene: .
j_gene: TRBJ1-6
CDR3nt: TGTGCCAGCAGTTTCGACAGTTATTCACCCCTCCACTTT
CDR3aa: CASSFDSYSPLHF

abundance: many
v_gene: TRBV18
d_gene: TRBD1
j_gene: TRBJ2-7
CDR3nt: TGTGCCAGCTCACCGATGACTCGGACAGGGTCACCCGAGCAGTACTTC
CDR3aa: CASSPMTRTGSPEQYF

abundance: many
v_gene: TRBV20-1
d_gene: .
j_gene: TRBJ1-1
CDR3nt: TGCAGTGCTAGTCAAGGGGTGAACACTGAAGCTTTCTTT
CDR3aa: CSASQGVNTEAFF

abundance: many
v_gene: TRBV20-1
d_gene: .
j_gene: TRBJ2-3
CDR3nt: TGCAGTGCTCCATCGACAGACACAGATACGCAGTATTTT
CDR3aa: CSAPSTDTDTQYF

abundance: many
v_gene: TRBV6-1
d_gene: .
j_gene: TRBJ1-2
CDR3nt: TGTGCCAGCAGTGCCGGGGGTGGGCCCTCCTATGGCTACACCTTC
CDR3aa: CASSAGGGPSYGYTF

abundance: many
v_gene: TRBV5-5
d_gene: .
j_gene: TRBJ2-5
CDR3nt: TGTGCCAGCAGCTTGGTGCCGGGAACCCAAGAGACCCAGTACTTC
CDR3aa: CASSLVPGTQETQYF

abundance: .
v_gene: TRBV7-2
d_gene: .
j_gene: TRBJ2-5
CDR3nt: .
CDR3aa: CASSFYICSGRLAGNGETQYF

abundance: many
v_gene: TRBV5-1
d_gene: .
j_gene: TRBJ1-4
CDR3nt: TGCGCCAGCAGCTTGGGGGGGGGCAGTGAAAAACTGTTTTTT
CDR3aa: CASSLGGGSEKLFF

abundance: many
v_gene: TRBV4-1
d_gene: TRBD1
j_gene: TRBJ1-3
CDR3nt: TGCGCCAGCAGCAAAGGACAGGGGAGTAACTCTGGAAACACCATATATTTT
CDR3aa: CASSKGQGSNSGNTIYF

abundance: once
v_gene: TRBV5-1
d_gene: .
j_gene: TRBJ2-3
CDR3nt: TGCGCCAGCAGTTCCCGGACTGGACTCGAAGATACGCAGTATTTT
CDR3aa: CASSSRTGLEDTQYF

abundance: many
v_gene: TRBV7-9
d_gene: .
j_gene: TRBJ2-3
CDR3nt: TGTGCCAGCAGCTTAGAAGTGGGAGTGACAGATACGCAGTATTTT
CDR3aa: CASSLEVGVTDTQYF

abundance: many
v_gene: TRBV7-2
d_gene: TRBD2
j_gene: TRBJ2-7
CDR3nt: TGTGCCAGCCAGGCTAGCGGGAGTGTAGCCTACGAGCAGTACTTC
CDR3aa: CASQASGSVAYEQYF

abundance: .
v_gene: TRBV7-3
d_gene: .
j_gene: TRBJ2-1
CDR3nt: TGTGCCAGCAGTCCCGAGTGGCAATCCTACAATGAGCAGTTCTTC
CDR3aa: CASSPEWQSYNEQFF

abundance: many
v_gene: TRBV20-1
d_gene: TRBD2
j_gene: TRBJ2-1
CDR3nt: TGCAGTGCTGGCGGGAGGAGGAATGAGCAGTTCTTC
CDR3aa: CSAGGRRNEQFF

abundance: many
v_gene: TRBV7-2
d_gene: .
j_gene: TRBJ1-2
CDR3nt: TGTGCCAGCAGCTTATCAGTCACTAACTATGCCTACACCTTC
CDR3aa: CASSLSVTNYAYTF

abundance: many
v_gene: TRBV2
d_gene: TRBD2
j_gene: TRBJ2-1
CDR3nt: TGTGCCAGCAGTACACGGGGGGTCCATCTGAATGAGCAGTTCTTC
CDR3aa: CASSTRGVHLNEQFF

abundance: .
v_gene: TRBV2
d_gene: TRBD1
j_gene: TRBJ2-7
CDR3nt: TGTGCCAGCAGTGTGGGACCGGGACAGGGGTCCTACGAGCAGTACTTC
CDR3aa: CASSVGPGQGSYEQYF

abundance: many
v_gene: TRBV7-2
d_gene: TRBD2
j_gene: TRBJ2-3
CDR3nt: TGTGCCAGCAGCTTACTCCGACTAGCGCCGAGCACAGATACGCAGTATTTT
CDR3aa: CASSLLRLAPSTDTQYF

abundance: many
v_gene: TRBV5-1
d_gene: TRBD1
j_gene: TRBJ1-5
CDR3nt: TGCGCCAGCAGCCCAGGGACAGGGGGCTATCAGCCCCAGCATTTT
CDR3aa: CASSPGTGGYQPQHF